A single sample is the source of the 18 T cell receptor beta chains below, sequenced in a study of shared clonotypes between healthy human individuals. Using immunoSEQ multiplex PCR, the repertoire was profiled, and TCRdb retains in-frame clones only, with some absent. The sample consists of about 2.3 million clones, approximately 95% of them appearing once. Material for sequencing was naive CD4+ T cells from PBMCs. Subset described: CD45RA+ positively selected. Receptor source: a man younger than 30 in good health. Some clones in this sample may be carry-over from other donors' samples.

This clone was counted a single time. The J gene is TRBJ2-7, the V gene TRBV11-2; the D is unclear. The V end was cut by 1 base, the J end by 4 bases, with 17 bases between. CDR1 SGHAT and CDR2 FQNNGV come from the germline V gene. The CDR3 extends over 16 amino acids. The CDR3 coding sequence is TGTGCCAGCAGCTTAGTGCCAGGCCCGAGGTCGTACGAGCAGTACTTC. As protein: CASSLVPGPRSYEQYF.

The chain carries TRBV5-1 and TRBJ2-7; 9 bases are shared with TRBD2. The germline CDR1 and CDR2 sequences are SGHRS and YFSETQ. V dropped 0 bases and J dropped 3; count of bases not matched to a gene: 4. This CDR3 spans 15 amino acids. CDR3 DNA: TGCGCCAGCAGCTTGGTCGGCGGGAGGGTCTACGAGCAGTACTTC. It is translated as CASSLVGGRVYEQYF.

The rearrangement links TRBV4-1 to TRBJ2-2; 8 bases agree with TRBD1. V lost 5 bases to trimming and J lost 2 bases; unmatched junction nucleotides: 7. Germline-derived CDR1 and CDR2 are MGHRA and YSYEKL. The CDR3 sequence is 16 residues long. CDR3 in amino acids: CASSTTGAKNTGELFF. The CDR3 DNA follows: TGCGCCAGCAGCACGACAGGGGCCAAAAACACCGGGGAGCTGTTTTTT.

V usage is TRBV2 and J usage is TRBJ2-7, with TRBD2 matching 13 bases. V gave up 6 bases and J gave up 9 bases; unmatched junction bases: 5. The CDR3 is made up of 13 amino acids. Germline V lookup: CDR1 SNHLY, CDR2 FYNNEI. The CDR3 DNA sequence: TGTGCCAGCAGAGAGGGACTAGCGGGGAGGCAGTACTTC. Amino acids: CASREGLAGRQYF. Filled out from reference TRBV2 and TRBJ2-7, the complete variable domain reads EPEVTQTPSHQVTQMGQEVILRCVPISNHLYFYWYRQILGQKVEFLVSFYNNEISEKSEIFDDQFSVERPDGSNFTLKIRSTKLEDSAMYFCASREGLAGRQYFGPGTRLTVT.

Only one count was recorded for this clone. This chain links TRBV18 with TRBJ2-1; D is uncertain. The CDR3 length is 17 residues. With 3 bases removed from V and 0 bases from J, the gap between germline ends came to 15 bases. Germline V CDR1 and CDR2: KGHSH, LQKENI. The CDR3: CASSPNLDSPSYNEQFF. The CDR3 region has the DNA TGTGCCAGCTCACCGAACCTAGACTCACCCTCCTACAATGAGCAGTTCTTC.

This chain connects TRBV19 to TRBJ1-1; a weak D match, TRBD1 (5 bases). Germline assignment: CDR1 LNHDA and CDR2 SQIVND (reference sequence). The germline V and J ends were trimmed by 8 bases and 1 base, with 20 bases remaining between them. This CDR3 has 16 residues. The chain's CDR3 is CASRGRGLEGNTEAFF. The CDR3 DNA sequence: TGTGCCAGTCGGGGCCGGGGTCTGGAGGGGAACACTGAAGCTTTCTTT.

This clone was counted once. The chain couples TRBV28 to TRBJ1-5; D is unclear. Trimming removed 1 base at V and 4 bases at J, with 11 bases between. Germline V gives CDR1 MDHEN, CDR2 SYDVKM. The CDR3 is 15 amino acids. The CDR3 DNA reads as TGTGCCAGCAGTTTATTTGGCCTTCCAAATCAGCCCCAGCATTTT. This encodes CASSLFGLPNQPQHF.

Only one count was recorded for this clone. This sequence joins TRBV29-1 and TRBJ2-7; D may be TRBD2 (6 bases). The CDR3 consists of 12 residues. Germline-derived CDR1 and CDR2 are SQVTM and ANQGSEA. The V end lost 2 bases, the J end lost 3 bases, and 8 bases lay between the germline ends. The CDR3 loop reads CSVEQGGYEQYF. The CDR3 nucleotides are TGCAGCGTTGAACAGGGAGGCTACGAGCAGTACTTC.

The rearrangement joins TRBV28 to TRBJ2-1; 7 bases fit TRBD1. The trim removed 4 bases at V and 7 bases at J, leaving 10 bases unmatched. Germline CDR1 and CDR2: MDHEN and SYDVKM. This CDR3 is built from 15 residues. The CDR3 loop reads CASSSRDRRRNEQFF. The CDR3 DNA is TGTGCCAGCAGTTCTCGGGACAGAAGACGAAATGAGCAGTTCTTC.

This clone has only one observation. The rearrangement uses TRBV19 and TRBJ1-1; 7 bases fit TRBD1. This CDR3 has 14 amino acids. The V and J ends lost 6 bases and 5 bases, in that order; junction bases with no gene match: 9. In germline, CDR1 is LNHDA, CDR2 SQIVND (reference sequence). CDR3 in DNA: TGTGCCAGTAGAGACGGAGGGGGCCGGACTGAAGCTTTCTTT. As protein: CASRDGGGRTEAFF.

This rearrangement joins TRBV7-2 to TRBJ1-1, with TRBD1 as a possible D gene (5 bases). V dropped 5 bases and J dropped 1 base, with 14 bases sitting between them. The length of the CDR3 is 15 residues. Germline V gene lookup returns CDR1 SGHTA and CDR2 FQGNSA. DNA for the CDR3: TGTGCCAGCAGCGCACTGGGGGGTCGGAACACTGAAGCTTTCTTT. Residues: CASSALGGRNTEAFF.

The chain links TRBV5-1 to TRBJ2-7, with D possibly matching TRBD2 (5 bases). V lost 3 bases and J 7 bases, leaving 17 bases between the germline ends. Per the germline V gene, CDR1 is SGHRS and CDR2 is YFSETQ. CDR3 length equals 14 residues. CDR3 sequence: CASSSEPTSREQYF. The DNA of the CDR3 is TGCGCCAGCAGCTCCGAACCAACTAGTCGGGAGCAGTACTTC.

The V and J genes are TRBV27 and TRBJ1-5, with D unresolved. CDR1 and CDR2 from the germline V gene are MNHEY and SMNVEV (reference sequence). V shed 3 bases and J shed 4 bases, with 7 bases lying between them. The CDR3 consists of 13 residues. The CDR3 DNA is TGTGCCAGCAGTTTTAAGTTTAATCAGCCCCAGCATTTT. Translated, it gives CASSFKFNQPQHF.

Written as DNA, the CDR3 is TGTGCCAGCAGCTTAACGCCCAGTGGGGCGGGATTAGATACGCAGTATTTT. Its translation: CASSLTPSGAGLDTQYF. The chain is built from TRBV7-3 and TRBJ2-3; D possibly corresponds to TRBD2 (6 bases). V lost 0 bases and J lost 5, with 18 bases in between. Germline V gene sequence: CDR1 SGHTA, CDR2 FQGTGA. This CDR3 spans 17 amino acids.

This chain links TRBV28 with TRBJ2-7; D is possibly TRBD1 (6 bases). The V and J ends lost 6 bases and 3 bases respectively, with 6 bases between them. Looked up from germline, CDR1 is MDHEN and CDR2 is SYDVKM. The CDR3 covers 11 residues. CDR3 nucleotides: TGTGCCAGCAGACAGGGCTACGAGCAGTACTTC. This sequence encodes CASRQGYEQYF.

The chain has TRBV10-2 and TRBJ1-1; 9 nucleotides agree with TRBD1. CDR3 length equals 13 residues. The V and J ends lost 6 bases and 6 bases, in that order; junction bases with no gene match: 5. Germline CDR1 WSHSY, CDR2 SAAADI. CDR3 sequence: CASSGQGKAEAFF. CDR3 DNA sequence: TGCGCCAGCAGCGGACAGGGGAAGGCTGAAGCTTTCTTT.

The V gene is TRBV5-8, the J gene TRBJ2-1; 9 bases are a match to TRBD2. V lost 0 bases and J lost 8; bases outside the gene matches: 9. Germline-derived CDR1 and CDR2 are SGHTS and YDEGEE. The CDR3 covers 16 residues. The DNA for the CDR3 is TGTGCCAGCAGCTTGGTTAGCGGGAGTCCTGCGGATGAGCAGTTCTTC. It yields the protein CASSLVSGSPADEQFF.

This chain joins TRBV5-4 and TRBJ2-2; 8 bases agree with TRBD2. Germline V lookup: CDR1 SGHNT, CDR2 YYREEE (reference sequence). This CDR3 is built from 14 residues. V lost 5 bases, J lost 5 bases, and 5 bases stayed unmatched. As DNA, the CDR3 is TGTGCCAGCAGAAGGGCGGGGGGTACCGGGGAGCTGTTTTTT. It specifies CASRRAGGTGELFF.